The next 24 T cell receptor beta chains were all read from a single sample in a study of blood T cell repertoires in COVID-19. Assay: immunoSEQ multiplex PCR; the TCRdb copy retains only in-frame clones and omits some. The table shows some 42,000 clones, with around 88% occurring only once. Sample: peripheral blood. These receptors all stem from a human donor in a cohort sampled during active COVID-19.

V usage is TRBV3-1 (or the pseudogene TRBV3-2) and J usage is TRBJ2-1; TRBD2 matches 14 bases. Germline CDR1 and CDR2: LGHDT and YNNKEL (reference sequence). The V gene end was trimmed by 4 bases and the J gene end by 4 bases; junction bases not matched to a gene: 6. The CDR3 totals 17 residues. CDR3 coding DNA: TGTGCCAGCAGCCCGTTCGGACTAGCGGGGGGTTACAATGAGCAGTTCTTC. Its translation: CASSPFGLAGGYNEQFF.

This chain uses TRBV7-6 with TRBJ1-1; TRBD1 agrees at 10 bases. The length of the CDR3 is 15 residues. Trimming removed 2 bases from V and 3 bases from J; junction bases left unmatched: 3. Per the germline V gene, CDR1 is SGHVS and CDR2 is FNYEAQ. The CDR3 DNA reads TGTGCCAGCAGCTTAACGGGACAGGGGCACACTGAAGCTTTCTTT. The encoded protein is CASSLTGQGHTEAFF.

The gene calls are TRBV4-2 and TRBJ1-2; no firm D call. From germline, CDR1 is LGHNA and CDR2 YNFKEQ. This CDR3 spans 18 amino acids. Deletions cut 0 bases from V and 3 bases from J, with 20 bases between. The CDR3, as DNA: TGTGCCAGCAGCCAAGATCCCTCTTGGGCCTTTCTCTACTATGGCTACACCTTC. Its protein is CASSQDPSWAFLYYGYTF.

The CDR3 protein is CASRYSGNEKLFF. The CDR3 DNA sequence: TGTGCCAGTCGGTATTCAGGGAATGAAAAACTGTTTTTT. The chain recombines TRBV12-3 or TRBV12-4 with TRBJ1-4; tentatively, D is TRBD1 (5 bases). CDR3 size: 13 residues. V shed 9 bases and J shed 5 bases, with 13 bases lying between them.

The chain combines TRBV5-1 with TRBJ1-2; D may be TRBD1 (6 bases). This CDR3 comprises 15 residues. Germline loops: CDR1 SGHRS, CDR2 YFSETQ. V was shortened by 4 bases and J by 0 bases, with 13 bases between the two germline ends. CDR3 region: CASSRGQNSNYGYTF. The CDR3 DNA is TGCGCCAGCAGCAGAGGACAGAACTCTAACTATGGCTACACCTTC.

The chain employs TRBV5-4 and TRBJ2-5; 15 nucleotides align to TRBD2. The V and J ends lost 0 bases and 5 bases, in that order; junction bases with no gene match: 8. This CDR3 comprises 18 residues. Germline assignment: CDR1 SGHNT and CDR2 YYREEE (reference sequence). The CDR3 loop reads CASSLGTSGRAQLETQYF. In nucleotides, the CDR3 is TGTGCCAGCAGCTTGGGGACTAGCGGGAGGGCCCAATTGGAGACCCAGTACTTC.

The CDR3 spells CSVATDPLNIQYF. CDR3 coding DNA: TGCAGCGTTGCGACAGACCCTTTAAACATTCAGTACTTC. This rearrangement joins TRBV29-1 to TRBJ2-4, with D possibly being TRBD1 (5 bases). Germline loops: CDR1 SQVTM, CDR2 ANQGSEA. The germline V and J ends were trimmed by 4 bases and 6 bases, with 13 bases remaining between them. The CDR3 sequence is 13 residues long.

This clone was seen only a few times. The V gene is TRBV4-2, the J gene TRBJ2-5, with TRBD2 identical over 12 bases. V trimming: 4 bases; J trimming: 3 bases; junction bases outside the gene matches: 6. Per germline, CDR1 LGHNA and CDR2 YNFKEQ. This CDR3 region has 16 residues. Written as DNA, the CDR3 is TGTGCCAGCAGCCCTCGGACTAGCGGGATGGAAGAGACCCAGTACTTC. Residues: CASSPRTSGMEETQYF.

J is TRBJ1-4 and V is TRBV30; D might be TRBD1 (5 bases). CDR1 and CDR2 (germline): GTSNPN, SVGIG (reference sequence). The CDR3 length is 14 residues. Trimming removed 3 bases at V and 0 bases at J, with 8 bases between. CDR3: CAWRQETTNEKLFF. DNA of the CDR3: TGTGCCTGGAGACAGGAGACAACTAATGAAAAACTGTTTTTT.

V is TRBV19 and J is TRBJ2-7; TRBD2 matches 13 bases. The CDR3 contains 16 residues. Germline CDR1 is LNHDA and CDR2 is SQIVND (reference sequence). Losses at the gene ends were 4 bases for V and 3 bases for J; bases not matched to a gene: 6. In DNA form, the CDR3 reads TGTGCCAGTAGTAGACTAGCGGGAGGACAAAACTACGAGCAGTACTTC. Encoded protein: CASSRLAGGQNYEQYF.

V usage is TRBV11-2 and J usage is TRBJ2-7, with 7 bases identical to TRBD2. The CDR3 is 15 residues long. CDR1 and CDR2 from the germline V gene are SGHAT and FQNNGV. V lost 5 bases, J lost 5 bases, and 12 bases stayed unmatched. CDR3: CASSGGGRLSDEQYF. DNA for the CDR3: TGTGCCAGCAGCGGGGGGGGACGGCTCTCGGACGAGCAGTACTTC.

The CDR3 region is CASSLGGFKLYNEQFF. CDR3 in DNA: TGTGCCAGCAGCTTAGGGGGCTTCAAGTTATACAATGAGCAGTTCTTC. V gene TRBV11-3 combines with J gene TRBJ2-1; D might be TRBD1 (5 bases). CDR1 SGHNT and CDR2 YENEEA come from the germline V gene. This CDR3 has 16 amino acids. Trimming took off 1 base at V and 4 bases at J, with 14 bases between the two ends.

The chain couples TRBV28 to TRBJ2-7; the match to TRBD1 covers 7 bases. From germline, CDR1 is MDHEN and CDR2 SYDVKM. Trimming cost V 4 bases and J 1 base; bases outside gene matches: 10. CDR3 size: 16 residues. The CDR3 DNA reads as TGTGCCAGCAGTTCCCGATGGACAGGAGAGTCCTACGAGCAGTACTTC. This translates into CASSSRWTGESYEQYF.

The J gene is TRBJ2-7, the V gene TRBV13; D gene ambiguous. CDR1 and CDR2 (germline): PRHDT, FYEKMQ (reference sequence). The CDR3 runs 15 residues. V shed 5 bases and J shed 0 bases, with 14 bases lying between them. CDR3 residues: CASSPRRSHSYEQYF. CDR3 nucleotides: TGTGCCAGCAGCCCCCGCCGGAGTCACTCCTACGAGCAGTACTTC.

The V gene is TRBV19, the J gene TRBJ1-6; TRBD1 agrees at 7 bases. Germline V gene data show CDR1 as LNHDA and CDR2 as SQIVND (reference sequence). The CDR3 has 15 amino acids. The V and J ends lost 3 bases and 7 bases, in that order; junction bases with no gene match: 6. CDR3 amino acids: CASSISDRANSPLHF. The CDR3, as DNA: TGTGCCAGTAGTATCTCTGACAGGGCAAATTCACCCCTCCACTTT. The variable domain in full, completed from reference TRBV19 and TRBJ1-6, reads DGGITQSPKYLFRKEGQNVTLSCEQNLNHDAMYWYRQDPGQGLRLIYYSQIVNDFQKGDIAEGYSVSREKKESFPLTVTSAQKNPTAFYLCASSISDRANSPLHFGNGTRLTVT.

The chain has TRBV27 and TRBJ1-6; D uncertain. V lost 8 bases to trimming and J lost 8 bases, with 19 bases between them. This CDR3 is 15 amino acids long. Germline CDR1 and CDR2: MNHEY and SMNVEV (reference sequence). DNA of the CDR3: TGTGCCAGCGGCGCTCCGGGGAAGGGTTATTCACCCCTCCACTTT. Translation: CASGAPGKGYSPLHF.

The chain has TRBV11-2 and TRBJ2-3, with 10 bases lining up with TRBD2. J lost 5 bases, V lost 3 bases, and 2 bases had no gene match. This CDR3 comprises 14 residues. The germline CDR1 and CDR2 sequences are SGHAT and FQNNGV. DNA for the CDR3: TGTGCCAGCAGCTTTAGCGGGAGGATAGATACGCAGTATTTT. Translating it yields CASSFSGRIDTQYF.

The V call is TRBV30, the J call TRBJ2-3, with 9 bases that match TRBD1. The junction had 16 bases not matched to a gene; V was cut back by 0 bases and J by 6 bases. Germline values: CDR1 GTSNPN, CDR2 SVGIG (reference sequence). This CDR3 comprises 18 residues. The CDR3 region has the DNA TGTGCCTGGAGTGTATTGCTGTGGGACAGGGTTTCCCCGGATACGCAGTATTTT. As protein: CAWSVLLWDRVSPDTQYF. Looking up the rest from reference TRBV30 and TRBJ2-3 gives the full variable domain: SQTIHQWPATLVQPVGSPLSLECTVEGTSNPNLYWYRQAAGRGLQLLFYSVGIGQISSEVPQNLSASRPQDRQFILSSKKLLLSDSGFYLCAWSVLLWDRVSPDTQYFGPGTRLTVL.

V is TRBV6-4 and J is TRBJ2-5; 7 nucleotides align to TRBD2. Germline-derived CDR1 and CDR2 are MRHNA and SNTAGT. The CDR3 spans 14 residues. Unmatched junction bases numbered 3, after V lost 2 bases and J lost 3 bases. The CDR3 nucleotides are TGTGCCAGCAGTGACCGAGCGGGGAAAGAGACCCAGTACTTC. Amino acids: CASSDRAGKETQYF.

V usage is TRBV3-1 (or the pseudogene TRBV3-2) and J usage is TRBJ2-7, with 12 bases aligning to TRBD2. The CDR3 consists of 15 residues. The V and J ends lost 4 bases and 5 bases, in that order; junction bases with no gene match: 6. Germline CDR1 LGHDT, CDR2 YNNKEL (reference sequence). The CDR3 bases are TGTGCCAGCAGCCTAACCCTAGCGGGGGGGAACGAGCAGTACTTC. It codes for CASSLTLAGGNEQYF.

The chain recombines TRBV2 with TRBJ2-1; D unresolved. This CDR3 region has 13 residues. The V end was cut by 2 bases, the J end by 4 bases, with 6 bases between. Germline V gene lookup returns CDR1 SNHLY and CDR2 FYNNEI. CDR3 loop: CASSESVYNEQFF. DNA for the CDR3: TGTGCCAGCAGTGAATCTGTGTACAATGAGCAGTTCTTC.

The chain carries TRBV6-5 and TRBJ1-5; 11 bases are shared with TRBD1. This CDR3 has 15 residues. Germline assignment: CDR1 MNHEY and CDR2 SVGAGI. V lost 9 bases, J lost 6 bases, and 10 bases stayed unmatched. The chain's CDR3 is CASDRTGGEGQPQHF. CDR3 in DNA: TGTGCCAGTGACCGGACAGGGGGCGAGGGTCAGCCCCAGCATTTT.

The chain uses TRBV19 and TRBJ2-3; D might be TRBD1 (6 bases). This CDR3 region has 13 residues. The V and J ends lost 4 bases and 7 bases respectively, with 12 bases between them. The germline V gene has CDR1 LNHDA and CDR2 SQIVND (reference sequence). CDR3 sequence (DNA): TGTGCCAGTAGTAGTCAGAGGGGGAATACGCAGTATTTT. Translated, it gives CASSSQRGNTQYF.

V and J are TRBV6-5 and TRBJ2-3; 8 bases are shared with TRBD2. V trimming: 5 bases; J trimming: 2 bases; junction bases outside the gene matches: 3. The CDR3 length is 14 residues. CDR1 is MNHEY and CDR2 is SVGAGI in the germline V gene. CDR3 nucleotides: TGTGCCAGCAGTCGGGGGGGCCACACAGATACGCAGTATTTT. Amino acids: CASSRGGHTDTQYF.